This T cell receptor (beta chain) is drawn from a study of blood T cell repertoires in COVID-19 (dated by TCRdb to 2019 to 2021). Broadly, across the study: The collaborator samples originated in the United States, Italy and Spain and spanned the acute and convalescent phases of COVID-19. The repertoires were released in a freely available public database intended as a resource for research on the immune response to SARS-CoV-2. The samples were drawn from two sources: the first 160 participants of the ongoing ImmuneRACE study, and 1,254 subjects contributed by 6 global collaborators. The material from the prospective study consisted of cDNA or gDNA derived from T cells, B-cell-depleted T cells, or PBMCs. Where available, HLA class I and class II types were obtained from metadata supplied by the sample provider rather than from assay-based typing. The dataset comprised deeply sampled blood TCRbeta repertoires from subjects exposed to, actively infected with, or recovered from COVID-19. Sample metadata almost always included a de-identified subject ID, COVID-19 status, age in years and sex. Broader findings and caveats from the paper: How much clinical and demographic metadata was included differed by source and by participant, and the metadata was provided uncurated.

Points on this clone: No antigen is known for it. Per-nucleotide qualities are absent, and no much larger clonotype sits a single base away.

TCRbeta CDR3 regions were amplified from genomic DNA using the immunoSEQ Assay, a bias-controlled multiplex PCR. In the source study's methods: The number of nucleated cells in each sample was estimated from the amplification of reference gene primers within the assay. Sequence reads were collapsed and filtered to measure the absolute abundance of every unique TCRbeta CDR3 rearrangement. For each sample, productive Simpson clonality was calculated as the square root of Simpson's diversity index across productive rearrangements. TCRdb obtained this table from immuneACCESS and retained in-frame rearrangements with V and J assigned. These tables miss some clones; where compared with another copy, unresolved V genes account for less than half of the shortfall, and the remainder is unexplained. Clone size and the V and J calls come from that table; the DNA yielded D and trimming. Within this sample are about 65,000 clones, with approximately 94% of them counted one time only. Clones ranked in the top ten supply 2.5% to 3% of the sample.

Collaborating institutions collected whole blood in K2EDTA tubes following their own protocols. For TCRbeta analysis, collaborator samples were shipped as frozen whole blood, as isolated PBMCs, or as DNA extracted from either sample type. Taken from the germline V gene (reference sequence), the CDR1 and CDR2 loops are MNHNY and SVGAGI. V and J are trimmed by 0 bases and 6 bases, and the gene matches miss 9 bases of the junction. The CDR3, cysteine through phenylalanine, is 16 amino acids long. The read is trimmed to its CDR3 DNA, 48 bases read in frame from base 1. The sample comprised peripheral blood. The rearrangement combines TRBV6-6 with TRBJ2-5; 8 nucleotides in the junction match TRBD1. The clonotype comes from a man in his 70s with active COVID-19. The base sequence is TGTGCCAGCAGTTACTCGGGGCAGGGGGCGCCTAAGACCCAGTACTTC. Its translation reads: CASSYSGQGAPKTQYF.